This T cell receptor (beta chain) was profiled in a study of blood T cell repertoires in COVID-19. Study summary: COVID-19 samples collected from the United States, Italy and Spain covered acute and convalescent phases. The cDNA or gDNA used as material had been derived from T cells, B-cell-depleted T cells, or PBMCs.

CDR3 length: 12 amino acids. The germline gives CDR1 SNHLY, CDR2 FYNNEI. V lost 7 bases to trimming and J lost 8 bases, with 14 bases between them. Original processing methods: Amplification of reference gene primers provided the estimated nucleated cell counts. Libraries were prepared by immunoSEQ multiplex PCR; TCRdb keeps only in-frame clonotypes and omits some of them. V, J and clone size are taken as reported in that table, and D and trimming were inferred from the DNA itself. The sample gives approximately 200,000 clones, more than 75% of which show up once; 18% is in the top ten. Followed longitudinally, the Seattle patients had been enrolled during active infection.

The chain joins TRBV2 to TRBJ1-1; D call uncertain. Sequencing was carried out using peripheral blood. This receptor was identified in a person aged 70 to 79 with COVID-19, enrolled during active disease. Here the CDR3 reads CASKLELSEAFF. CDR3 nucleotide sequence: TGTGCCAGCAAATTGGAGCTCTCGGAAGCTTTCTTT.